Here is one TCR beta chain with its context. The antigen is undetermined. The data originate from a study of cytomegalovirus exposure and HLA in healthy donors. PCR involved 60 Vbeta and 13 Jbeta primers. Profiled with immunoSEQ multiplex PCR; TCRdb holds only in-frame clones, not every one. The sample has fewer than 85,000 clones; about three quarters are singletons. General study results and limits: A prior analysis recorded that most TCR beta V segments were productive about 87% or about 30% of the time. The listing of 150 or so TCR beta chains classed them as cytomegalovirus-associated.

The CDR3 is 14 residues long. V was trimmed by 5 bases and J by 1 base, leaving 14 bases between them. Germline assignment: CDR1 GTSNPN and CDR2 SVGIG (reference sequence). The sequencing input was PBMCs. This chain connects TRBV30 to TRBJ1-1, with D possibly being TRBD1 (6 bases). This TCR came from a woman in her thirties or forties in good health and CMV-seropositive. The CDR3 sequence: CAWEGGLRNTEAFF. In DNA, the CDR3 is TGTGCCTGGGAGGGGGGACTAAGGAACACTGAAGCTTTCTTT.